In its sample, the clone carrying this T cell receptor beta chain was seen a few times. Germline V gene lookup returns CDR1 KGHSH and CDR2 LQKENI. Trimming stripped 4 bases from V and 5 bases from J, with 14 bases between. This CDR3 region has 14 residues. This entry comes from a study of T-cell memory formation after mild COVID-19. TCRdb reprocessed the 5' RACE reads with MiXCR, giving one entry per CDR3 protein. The repertoire holds 350,000 to 500,000 distinct CDR3 sequences, with around 18% as singletons. Sequences were obtained from PBMCs or a T cell subset sorted from them (not recorded which). The sequence came from an adult woman who had mild COVID-19 (a few samples of this study predate the infection). Cell type and time point are not known. The chain joins TRBV18 to TRBJ1-1, with D possibly matching TRBD1 (5 bases). The DNA of the CDR3 is TGTGCCAGCTCACAGCAGGGCGATGGAACTGAAGCTTTCTTT. This codes for CASSQQGDGTEAFF.